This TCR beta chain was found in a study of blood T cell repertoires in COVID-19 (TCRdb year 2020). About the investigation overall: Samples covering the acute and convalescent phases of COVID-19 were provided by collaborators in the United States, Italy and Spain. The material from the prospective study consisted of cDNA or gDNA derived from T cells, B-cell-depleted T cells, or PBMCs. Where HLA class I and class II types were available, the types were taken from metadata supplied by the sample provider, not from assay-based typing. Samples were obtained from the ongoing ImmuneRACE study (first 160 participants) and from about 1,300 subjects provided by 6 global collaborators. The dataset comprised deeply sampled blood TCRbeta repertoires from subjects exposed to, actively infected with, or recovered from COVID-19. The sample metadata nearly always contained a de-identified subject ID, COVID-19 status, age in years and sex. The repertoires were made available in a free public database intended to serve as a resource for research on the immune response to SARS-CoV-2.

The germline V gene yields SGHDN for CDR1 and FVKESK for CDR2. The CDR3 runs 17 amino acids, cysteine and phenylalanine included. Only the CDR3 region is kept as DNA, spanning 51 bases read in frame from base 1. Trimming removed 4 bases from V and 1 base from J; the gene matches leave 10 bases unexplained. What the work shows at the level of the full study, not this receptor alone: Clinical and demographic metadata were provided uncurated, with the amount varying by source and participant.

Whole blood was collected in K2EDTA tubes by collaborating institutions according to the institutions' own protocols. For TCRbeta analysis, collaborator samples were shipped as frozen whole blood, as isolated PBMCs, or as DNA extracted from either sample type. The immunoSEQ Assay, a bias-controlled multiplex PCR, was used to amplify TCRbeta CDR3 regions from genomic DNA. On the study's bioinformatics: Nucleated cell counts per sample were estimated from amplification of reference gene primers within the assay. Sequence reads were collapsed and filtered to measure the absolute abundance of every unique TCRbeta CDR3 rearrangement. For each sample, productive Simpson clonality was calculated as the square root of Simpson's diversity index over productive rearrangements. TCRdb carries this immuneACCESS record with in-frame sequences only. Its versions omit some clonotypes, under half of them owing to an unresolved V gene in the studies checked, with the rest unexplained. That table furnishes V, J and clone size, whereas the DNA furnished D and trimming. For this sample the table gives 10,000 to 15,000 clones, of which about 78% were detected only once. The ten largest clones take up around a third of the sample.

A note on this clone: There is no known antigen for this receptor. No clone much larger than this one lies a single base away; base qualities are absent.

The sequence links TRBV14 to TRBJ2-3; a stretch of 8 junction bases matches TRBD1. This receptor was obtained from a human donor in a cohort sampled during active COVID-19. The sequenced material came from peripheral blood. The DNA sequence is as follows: TGTGCCAGCAGCCTACGCCGGGCAGGGGGCGGCACAGATACGCAGTATTTT. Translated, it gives CASSLRRAGGGTDTQYF.